This passage covers 11 T cell receptor beta chains from one sample sequenced in a study of blood T cell repertoires in COVID-19. Sequencing was performed with immunoSEQ multiplex PCR; in TCRdb, only in-frame clones are kept and a portion is missing. The sample shows 190,000 or so clones, more than 80% of them seen only once. The source material was PBMCs or T cells enriched from blood (not recorded which). The receptors here all came from a woman between 18 and 30 years old who had recovered from COVID-19.

The chain couples TRBV5-6 to TRBJ2-7, with a possible D match to TRBD2 (6 bases). Germline V gene sequence: CDR1 SGHDT, CDR2 YYEEEE. This CDR3 has 15 amino acids. V lost 4 bases, J lost 1 base, and 15 bases lay in between. The CDR3 DNA is TGTGCCAGCAGCCCCACCGGGACTGGGTCCTACGAGCAGTACTTC. This codes for CASSPTGTGSYEQYF.

The genes are TRBV5-1 and TRBJ2-7; TRBD1 agrees at 8 bases. CDR3 length: 15 amino acids. J gave up 3 bases and V 2 bases, and 7 bases lay outside the gene matches. Per the germline V gene, CDR1 is SGHRS and CDR2 is YFSETQ. The DNA for the CDR3 is TGCGCCAGCAGCTTCTCCCAGGGGGCATTCTACGAGCAGTACTTC. Residues: CASSFSQGAFYEQYF.

J is TRBJ2-3 and V is TRBV6-4; 10 bases map to TRBD2. This CDR3 comprises 14 residues. The ends lost 2 bases at V and 4 bases at J; junction bases unmatched: 0. Germline V CDR1 and CDR2: MRHNA, SNTAGT. Written as DNA, the CDR3 is TGTGCCAGCAGTGACAGCGGGGGGGCAGATACGCAGTATTTT. Translating it yields CASSDSGGADTQYF.

J is TRBJ1-1 and V is TRBV19; D not certain. Trimming stripped 3 bases from V and 0 bases from J, with 14 bases between. CDR1 and CDR2 from the germline V gene are LNHDA and SQIVND (reference sequence). The CDR3 totals 16 residues. For the CDR3, the DNA is TGTGCCAGTAGTATCGCCGTGGGCACAATGAACACTGAAGCTTTCTTT. Residues: CASSIAVGTMNTEAFF.

This chain connects TRBV29-1 to TRBJ1-1; D remains ambiguous. Germline CDR1 SQVTM, CDR2 ANQGSEA. The CDR3 consists of 11 residues. Trimming took 7 bases from V and 3 from J, leaving 9 bases between them. The CDR3 protein is CSASRDTEAFF. CDR3 in DNA: TGCAGCGCGAGCCGGGACACTGAAGCTTTCTTT.

The V call is TRBV7-9, the J call TRBJ2-7; TRBD2 matches 7 bases. The CDR3 contains 15 residues. Per germline, CDR1 SEHNR and CDR2 FQNEAQ (reference sequence). V gave up 3 bases and J gave up 2 bases; unmatched junction bases: 7. The CDR3 nucleotides read TGTGCCAGCAGCTTCCGGTCTAGCGGACCCTACGAGCAGTACTTC. Translating it yields CASSFRSSGPYEQYF.

This clone was seen only once. The chain couples TRBV30 to TRBJ2-1; D may be TRBD2 (7 bases). This CDR3 spans 13 amino acids. CDR1 and CDR2 (germline): GTSNPN, SVGIG (reference sequence). Trimming pared 0 bases from V and 11 bases from J, leaving 14 bases between. This CDR3 is CAWSVSGGVKQFF. In nucleotides, the CDR3 is TGTGCCTGGAGTGTATCGGGGGGCGTTAAGCAGTTCTTC.

This chain uses TRBV18 with TRBJ2-5, with 12 bases identical to TRBD2. J lost 5 bases, V lost 5 bases, and 6 bases had no gene match. This CDR3 region has 15 residues. Germline CDR1 is KGHSH and CDR2 is LQKENI. The CDR3 spells CASSFGLAGMETQYF. CDR3 DNA sequence: TGTGCCAGCTCATTCGGACTAGCGGGGATGGAGACCCAGTACTTC.

This rearrangement joins TRBV19 to TRBJ1-2; 9 bases line up with TRBD1. The V and J ends lost 4 bases and 6 bases, in that order; junction bases with no gene match: 3. Germline V gives CDR1 LNHDA, CDR2 SQIVND (reference sequence). CDR3 length: 13 residues. The CDR3 sequence: CASSTGTGNGYTF. The CDR3 nucleotides are TGTGCCAGTAGTACCGGGACAGGGAATGGCTACACCTTC.

V usage is TRBV18 and J usage is TRBJ2-7; TRBD1 aligns across 10 bases. This CDR3 spans 13 amino acids. Unmatched junction bases numbered 8, after V lost 5 bases and J lost 10 bases. Germline loops: CDR1 KGHSH, CDR2 LQKENI. The CDR3 reads CASSSFRDRGQYF. The CDR3 coding sequence is TGTGCCAGCTCATCCTTCCGGGACAGGGGTCAGTACTTC.

The rearrangement links TRBV6-1 to TRBJ1-5; TRBD1 might be the D (5 bases). This CDR3 contains 16 residues. V was shortened by 1 base and J by 2 bases, with 12 bases between the two germline ends. Looked up from germline, CDR1 is MNHNS and CDR2 is SASEGT. In DNA, the CDR3 is TGTGCCAGCAGTGAAGTCTTGCGGGGGGGCAATCAGCCCCAGCATTTT. Its translation is CASSEVLRGGNQPQHF.